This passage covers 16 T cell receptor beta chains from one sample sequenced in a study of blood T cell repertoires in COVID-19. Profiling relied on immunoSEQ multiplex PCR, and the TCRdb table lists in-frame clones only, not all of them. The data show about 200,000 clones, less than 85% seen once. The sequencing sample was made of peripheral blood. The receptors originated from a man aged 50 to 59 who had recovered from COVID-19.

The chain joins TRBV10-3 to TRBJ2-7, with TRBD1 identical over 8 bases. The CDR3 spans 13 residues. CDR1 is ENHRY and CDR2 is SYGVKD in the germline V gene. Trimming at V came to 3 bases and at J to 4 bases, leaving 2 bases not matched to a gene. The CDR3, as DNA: TGTGCCATCAGTGATGGACAGGGATACGAGCAGTACTTC. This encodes CAISDGQGYEQYF.

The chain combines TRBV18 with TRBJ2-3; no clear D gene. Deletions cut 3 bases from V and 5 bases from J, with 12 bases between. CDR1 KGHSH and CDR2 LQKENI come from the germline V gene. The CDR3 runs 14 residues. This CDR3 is CASSPMLVQDTQYF. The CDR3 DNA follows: TGTGCCAGCTCACCTATGCTAGTGCAAGATACGCAGTATTTT. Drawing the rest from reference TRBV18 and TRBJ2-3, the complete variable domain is NAGVMQNPRHLVRRRGQEARLRCSPMKGHSHVYWYRQLPEEGLKFMVYLQKENIIDESGMPKERFSAEFPKEGPSILRIQQVVRGDSAAYFCASSPMLVQDTQYFGPGTRLTVL.

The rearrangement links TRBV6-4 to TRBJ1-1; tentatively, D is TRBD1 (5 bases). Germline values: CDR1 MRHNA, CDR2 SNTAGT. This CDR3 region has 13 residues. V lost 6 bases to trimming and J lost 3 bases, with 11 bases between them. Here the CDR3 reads CASRPDSHTEAFF. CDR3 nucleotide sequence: TGTGCCAGCAGGCCCGACAGCCACACTGAAGCTTTCTTT.

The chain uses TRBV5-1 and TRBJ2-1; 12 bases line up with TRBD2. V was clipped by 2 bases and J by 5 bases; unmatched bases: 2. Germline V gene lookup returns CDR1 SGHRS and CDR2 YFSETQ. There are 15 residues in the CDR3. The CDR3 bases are TGCGCCAGCAGCTTACTAGCGGGAGGTAACAATGAGCAGTTCTTC. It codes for CASSLLAGGNNEQFF.

Here the CDR3 reads CASSLVLGASYGYTF. The CDR3 region has the DNA TGTGCCAGCAGCTTAGTATTGGGGGCGAGTTATGGCTACACCTTC. The gene calls are TRBV7-8 and TRBJ1-2, with a weak D call TRBD1 (6 bases). In germline, CDR1 is SGHVS, CDR2 FQNEAQ. V was cut by 1 base and J by 5 bases, with 14 bases left in between. The length of the CDR3 is 15 residues.

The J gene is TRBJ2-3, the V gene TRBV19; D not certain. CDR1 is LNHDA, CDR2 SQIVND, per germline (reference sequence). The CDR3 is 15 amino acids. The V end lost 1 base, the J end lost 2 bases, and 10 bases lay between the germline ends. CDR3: CASSIGVGATDTQYF. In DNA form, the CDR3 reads TGTGCCAGTAGTATAGGCGTGGGCGCCACAGATACGCAGTATTTT.

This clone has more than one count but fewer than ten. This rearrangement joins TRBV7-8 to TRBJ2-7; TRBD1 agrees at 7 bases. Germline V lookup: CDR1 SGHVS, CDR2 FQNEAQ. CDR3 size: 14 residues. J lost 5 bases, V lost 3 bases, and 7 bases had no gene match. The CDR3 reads CASSLVRQGHEQYF. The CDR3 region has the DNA TGTGCCAGCAGCTTGGTCCGACAGGGCCACGAGCAGTACTTC.

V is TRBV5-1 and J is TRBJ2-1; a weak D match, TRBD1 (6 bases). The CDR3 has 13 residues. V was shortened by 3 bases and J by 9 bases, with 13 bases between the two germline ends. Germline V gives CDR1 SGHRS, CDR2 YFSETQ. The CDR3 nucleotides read TGCGCCAGCAGCTCGGCCGACAGGTCTGAGCAGTTCTTC. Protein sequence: CASSSADRSEQFF.

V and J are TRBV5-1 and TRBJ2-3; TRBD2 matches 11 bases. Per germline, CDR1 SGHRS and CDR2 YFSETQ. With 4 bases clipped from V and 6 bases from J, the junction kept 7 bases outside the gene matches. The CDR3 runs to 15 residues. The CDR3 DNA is TGCGCCAGCAGCACACTAGCGGGAGAAGGCGATACGCAGTATTTT. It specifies CASSTLAGEGDTQYF.

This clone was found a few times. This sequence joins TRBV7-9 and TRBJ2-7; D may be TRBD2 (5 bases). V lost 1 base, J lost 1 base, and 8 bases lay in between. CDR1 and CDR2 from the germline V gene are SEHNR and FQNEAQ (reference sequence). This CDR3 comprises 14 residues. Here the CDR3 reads CASSLGTQSYEQYF. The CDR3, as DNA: TGTGCCAGCAGCTTAGGGACTCAGTCCTACGAGCAGTACTTC.

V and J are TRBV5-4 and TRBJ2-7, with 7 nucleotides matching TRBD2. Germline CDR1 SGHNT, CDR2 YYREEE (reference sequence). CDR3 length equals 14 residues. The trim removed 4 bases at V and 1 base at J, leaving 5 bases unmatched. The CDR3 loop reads CASSPASGSYEQYF. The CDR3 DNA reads TGTGCCAGCAGCCCCGCTAGCGGTTCCTACGAGCAGTACTTC.

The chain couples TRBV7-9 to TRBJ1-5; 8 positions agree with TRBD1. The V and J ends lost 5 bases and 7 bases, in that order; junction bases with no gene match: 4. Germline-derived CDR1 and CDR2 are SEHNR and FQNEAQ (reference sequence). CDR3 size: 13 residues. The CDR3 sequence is CASSKTGEQPQHF. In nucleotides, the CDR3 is TGTGCCAGCAGCAAGACAGGGGAGCAGCCCCAGCATTTT.

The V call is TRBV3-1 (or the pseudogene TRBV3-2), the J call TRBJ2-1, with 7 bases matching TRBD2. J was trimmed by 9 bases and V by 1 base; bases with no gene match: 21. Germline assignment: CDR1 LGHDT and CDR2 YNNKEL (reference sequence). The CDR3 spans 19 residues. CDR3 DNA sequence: TGTGCCAGCAGCCAAGTTCGAACCGGGGCGGGAGCGGGGAGAGGTGAGCAGTTCTTC. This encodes CASSQVRTGAGAGRGEQFF.

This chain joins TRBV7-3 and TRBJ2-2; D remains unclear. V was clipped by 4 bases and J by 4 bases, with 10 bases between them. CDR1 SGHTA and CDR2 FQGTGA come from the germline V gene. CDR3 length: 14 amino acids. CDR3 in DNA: TGTGCCAGCAGCTCCATACTTAGCACCGGGGAGCTGTTTTTT. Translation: CASSSILSTGELFF.

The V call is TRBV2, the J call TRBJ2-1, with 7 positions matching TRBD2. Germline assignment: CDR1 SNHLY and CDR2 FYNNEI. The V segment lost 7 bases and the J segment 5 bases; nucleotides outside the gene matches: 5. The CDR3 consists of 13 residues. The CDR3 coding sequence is TGTGCCAGCACTGGGGAGGGAAACAATGAGCAGTTCTTC. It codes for CASTGEGNNEQFF.

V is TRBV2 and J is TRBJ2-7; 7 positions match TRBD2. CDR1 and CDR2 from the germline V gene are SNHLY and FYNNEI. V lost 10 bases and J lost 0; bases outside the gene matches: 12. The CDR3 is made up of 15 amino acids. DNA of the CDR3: TGTGCCACCAAGCGGGACTGGCAAATCTCCTACGAGCAGTACTTC. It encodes CATKRDWQISYEQYF.